This T cell receptor beta chain was recorded in a study of blood T cell repertoires in COVID-19. About the study: The samples span acute and convalescent COVID-19 from the United States, Italy and Spain. The cDNA or gDNA used as material had been derived from T cells, B-cell-depleted T cells, or PBMCs.

Source study methods: Scientists estimated how many nucleated cells there were by amplifying reference gene primers. Repertoires were generated with immunoSEQ multiplex PCR, while TCRdb's copy carries only in-frame clones and drops some. D and trimming come from the DNA, and the V and J calls and clone size come from that table. The sample consists of approximately 120,000 clones, around four fifths of them appearing once. The V and J ends lost 0 bases and 8 bases respectively, with 13 bases between them. CDR1 is MNHNS, CDR2 SASEGT, per germline. This CDR3 spans 15 amino acids. This sequence joins TRBV6-1 and TRBJ1-4, with a possible D match to TRBD1 (5 bases). The clonotype was recovered from a man aged 55 to 69 with acute or convalescent COVID-19. The sequencing sample was made of peripheral blood. CDR3 loop: CASSEARAGREKLFF. The CDR3 DNA sequence: TGTGCCAGCAGTGAAGCAAGGGCAGGGCGCGAAAAACTGTTTTTT.